This T cell receptor (beta chain) was sequenced for a study of cytomegalovirus exposure and HLA in healthy donors. V was clipped by 1 base and J by 0 bases, with 7 bases between them. Germline lookup yields CDR1 LNHDA and CDR2 SQIVND (reference sequence). The CDR3 covers 15 residues. Generated by immunoSEQ multiplex PCR, the TCRdb table keeps only in-frame clones and is missing some. The sample records about 150,000 clones, 86% being singletons. The sequence was collected from a man aged 18 to 30 in good health and CMV-seropositive. Sequenced material: PBMCs. The chain joins TRBV19 to TRBJ1-5; the D is unclear. The DNA of the CDR3 is TGTGCCAGTAGTATAGGCGGGGATAGCAATCAGCCCCAGCATTTT. Translated: CASSIGGDSNQPQHF.